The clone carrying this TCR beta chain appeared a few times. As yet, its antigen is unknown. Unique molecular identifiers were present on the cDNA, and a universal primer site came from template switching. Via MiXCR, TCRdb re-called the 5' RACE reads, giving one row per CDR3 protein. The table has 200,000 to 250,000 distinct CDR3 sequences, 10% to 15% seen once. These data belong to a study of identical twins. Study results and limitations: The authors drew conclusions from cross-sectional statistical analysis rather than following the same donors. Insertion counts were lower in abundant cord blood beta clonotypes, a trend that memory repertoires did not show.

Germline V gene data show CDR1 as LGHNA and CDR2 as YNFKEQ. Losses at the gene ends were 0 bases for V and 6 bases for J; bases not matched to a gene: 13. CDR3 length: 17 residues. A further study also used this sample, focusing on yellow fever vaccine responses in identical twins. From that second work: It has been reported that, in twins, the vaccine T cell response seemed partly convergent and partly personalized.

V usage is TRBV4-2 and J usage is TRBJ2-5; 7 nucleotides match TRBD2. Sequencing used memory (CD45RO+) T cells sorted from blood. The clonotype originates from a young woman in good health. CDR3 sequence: CASSQDPSGLPGQTQYF. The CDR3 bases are TGTGCCAGCAGCCAAGATCCGTCGGGACTACCGGGGCAGACCCAGTACTTC.